This T cell receptor beta chain is from a study of blood T cell repertoires in COVID-19. CDR1 and CDR2 (germline): MNHNY, SVGAGI (reference sequence). V trimming: 8 bases; J trimming: 0 bases; junction bases outside the gene matches: 7. The CDR3 loop spans 15 amino acids. TCRdb's copy holds only in-frame clones and misses some; the assay was immunoSEQ multiplex PCR. The data show about 80,000 clones, roughly four fifths seen once. V is TRBV6-6 and J is TRBJ1-2; 9 nucleotides line up with TRBD1. The specimen was peripheral blood. The receptor was isolated from a human donor in a cohort sampled during active COVID-19. CDR3 protein: CASSGQGRSNYGYTF. In nucleotides, the CDR3 is TGTGCCAGCTCAGGACAGGGGCGATCTAACTATGGCTACACCTTC.